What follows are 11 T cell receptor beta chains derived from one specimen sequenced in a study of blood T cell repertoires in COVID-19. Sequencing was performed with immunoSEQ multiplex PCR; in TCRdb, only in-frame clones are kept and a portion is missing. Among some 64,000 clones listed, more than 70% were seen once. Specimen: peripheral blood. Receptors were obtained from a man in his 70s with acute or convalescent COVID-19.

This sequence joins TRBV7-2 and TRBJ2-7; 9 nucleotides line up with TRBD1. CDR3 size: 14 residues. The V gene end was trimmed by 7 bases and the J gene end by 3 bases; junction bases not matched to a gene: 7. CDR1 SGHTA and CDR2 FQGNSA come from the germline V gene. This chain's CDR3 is CASTPGDRDYEQYF. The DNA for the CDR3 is TGTGCCAGCACCCCGGGGGACAGGGACTACGAGCAGTACTTC.

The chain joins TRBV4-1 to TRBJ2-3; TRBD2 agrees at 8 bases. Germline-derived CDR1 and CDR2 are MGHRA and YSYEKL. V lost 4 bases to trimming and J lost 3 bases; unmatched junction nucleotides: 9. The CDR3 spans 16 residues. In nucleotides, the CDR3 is TGCGCCAGCAGCCGGCGAAGCGGGGGAAGAACAGATACGCAGTATTTT. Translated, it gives CASSRRSGGRTDTQYF.

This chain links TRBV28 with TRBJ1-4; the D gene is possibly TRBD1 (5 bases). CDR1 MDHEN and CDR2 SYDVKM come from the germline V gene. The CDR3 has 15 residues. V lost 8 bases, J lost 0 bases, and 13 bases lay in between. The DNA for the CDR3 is TGTGCCAGCCTAAAGACAGCTACAACTAATGAAAAACTGTTTTTT. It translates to CASLKTATTNEKLFF.

Here the CDR3 DNA reads TGTGCCAGCAGCCCTCTAGGACAGACCTATGGCTACACCTTC. Its translation is CASSPLGQTYGYTF. The V call is TRBV6-2 or TRBV6-3, the J call TRBJ1-2; TRBD1 might be the D (6 bases). Germline V gene lookup returns CDR1 MNHEY and CDR2 SVGEGT. CDR3 length equals 14 residues. Trimming took off 6 bases at V and 4 bases at J, with 15 bases between the two ends.

The CDR3 DNA reads as TGCAGTGCTAGCGGGGGGGGCGAGCAGTACTTC. Amino acids: CSASGGGEQYF. The chain links TRBV20-1 to TRBJ2-7; TRBD2 matches 8 bases. The J segment lost 6 bases and the V segment lost 3 bases, leaving 1 base of the junction unmatched. The CDR3 length is 11 residues. The V gene's germline CDR1 is DFQATT and CDR2 SNEGSKA (reference sequence).

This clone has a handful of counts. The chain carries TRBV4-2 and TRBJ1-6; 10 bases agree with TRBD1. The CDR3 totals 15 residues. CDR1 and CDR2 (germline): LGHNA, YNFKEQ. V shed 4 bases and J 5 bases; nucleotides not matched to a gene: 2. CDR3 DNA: TGTGCCAGCAGCCTCGGGACAGGGGATAATTCACCCCTCCACTTT. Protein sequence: CASSLGTGDNSPLHF.

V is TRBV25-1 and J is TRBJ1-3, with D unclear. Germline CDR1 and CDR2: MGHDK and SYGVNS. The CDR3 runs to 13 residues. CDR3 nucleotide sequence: TGTACCGCCGAACCGAGCCCCGGAAACACCATATATTTT. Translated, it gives CTAEPSPGNTIYF. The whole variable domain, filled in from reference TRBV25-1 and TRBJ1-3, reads EADIYQTPRYLVIGTGKKITLECSQTMGHDKMYWYQQDPGMELHLIHYSYGVNSTEKGDLSSESTVSRIRTEHFPLTLESARPSHTSQYLCTAEPSPGNTIYFGEGSWLTVV.

The CDR3 bases are TGTGCCAGCAGTTCCGTGCCAGGGGAGGGAGAGACCCAGTACTTC. Protein: CASSSVPGEGETQYF. V gene TRBV5-4 combines with J gene TRBJ2-5; tentative D call: TRBD2 (7 bases). The germline V gene encodes CDR1 SGHNT and CDR2 YYREEE (reference sequence). This CDR3 has 15 residues. Trimming shortened V by 5 bases and J by 4 bases, and 18 bases separated the two germline ends.

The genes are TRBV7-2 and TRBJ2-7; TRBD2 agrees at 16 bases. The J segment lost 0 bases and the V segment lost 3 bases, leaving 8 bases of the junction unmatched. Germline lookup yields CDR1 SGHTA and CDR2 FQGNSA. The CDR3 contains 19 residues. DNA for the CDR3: TGTGCCAGCAGCTTCGGTTTGGGACTAGCGGGGGGGATCTCCTACGAGCAGTACTTC. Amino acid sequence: CASSFGLGLAGGISYEQYF.

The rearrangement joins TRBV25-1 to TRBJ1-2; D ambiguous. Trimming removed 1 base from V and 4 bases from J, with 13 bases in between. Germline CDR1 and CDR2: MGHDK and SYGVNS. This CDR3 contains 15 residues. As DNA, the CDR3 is TGTGCCAGCAGTGAATGGATCAAGGGAGGCTATGGCTACACCTTC. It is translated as CASSEWIKGGYGYTF.

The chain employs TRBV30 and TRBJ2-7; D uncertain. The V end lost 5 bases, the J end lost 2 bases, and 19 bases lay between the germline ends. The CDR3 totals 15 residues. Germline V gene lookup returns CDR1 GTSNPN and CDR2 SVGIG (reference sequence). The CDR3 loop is CAWGQQPQHAYEQYF. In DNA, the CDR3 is TGTGCCTGGGGTCAACAGCCGCAACACGCCTACGAGCAGTACTTC.